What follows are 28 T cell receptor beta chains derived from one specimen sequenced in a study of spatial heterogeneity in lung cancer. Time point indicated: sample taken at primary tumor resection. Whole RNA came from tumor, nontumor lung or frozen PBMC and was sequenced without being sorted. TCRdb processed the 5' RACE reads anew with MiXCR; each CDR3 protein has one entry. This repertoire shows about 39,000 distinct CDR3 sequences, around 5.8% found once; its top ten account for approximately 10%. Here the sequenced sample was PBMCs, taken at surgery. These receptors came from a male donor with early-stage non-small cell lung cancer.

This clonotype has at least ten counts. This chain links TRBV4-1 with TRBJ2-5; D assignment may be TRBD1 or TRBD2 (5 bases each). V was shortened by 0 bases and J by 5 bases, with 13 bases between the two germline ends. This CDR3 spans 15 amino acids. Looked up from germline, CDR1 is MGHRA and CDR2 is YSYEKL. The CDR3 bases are TGCGCCAGCAGCCAAGAAGAGGGACCCTGGGAGACCCAGTACTTC. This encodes CASSQEEGPWETQYF.

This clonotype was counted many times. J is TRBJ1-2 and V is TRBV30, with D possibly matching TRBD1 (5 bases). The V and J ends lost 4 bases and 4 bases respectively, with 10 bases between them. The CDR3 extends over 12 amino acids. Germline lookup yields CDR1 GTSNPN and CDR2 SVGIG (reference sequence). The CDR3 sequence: CAWTPGTYGYTF. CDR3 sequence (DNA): TGTGCCTGGACCCCAGGGACCTATGGCTACACCTTC.

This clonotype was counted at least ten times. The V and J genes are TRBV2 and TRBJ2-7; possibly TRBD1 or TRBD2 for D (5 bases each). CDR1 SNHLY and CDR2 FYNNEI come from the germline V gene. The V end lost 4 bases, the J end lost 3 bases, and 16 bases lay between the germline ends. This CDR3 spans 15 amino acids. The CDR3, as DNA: TGTGCCAGCAGTGTAAGGGAGTGGGGCGTCTACGAGCAGTACTTC. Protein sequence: CASSVREWGVYEQYF.

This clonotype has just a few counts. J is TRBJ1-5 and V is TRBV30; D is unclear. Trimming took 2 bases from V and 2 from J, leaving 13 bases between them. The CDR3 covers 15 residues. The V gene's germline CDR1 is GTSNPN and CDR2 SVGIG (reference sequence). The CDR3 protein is CAWSYGSVGNQPQHF. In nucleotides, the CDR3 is TGTGCCTGGAGTTATGGATCCGTGGGCAATCAGCCCCAGCATTTT.

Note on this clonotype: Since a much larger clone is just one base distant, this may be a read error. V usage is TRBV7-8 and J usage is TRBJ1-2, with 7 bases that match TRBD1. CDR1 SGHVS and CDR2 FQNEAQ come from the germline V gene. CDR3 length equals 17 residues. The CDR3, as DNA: TGTGCCAGCAGCTTAGCGTACCCTGGGACAGCTAACTATGGCTACAACTTC. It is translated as CASSLAYPGTANYGYNF. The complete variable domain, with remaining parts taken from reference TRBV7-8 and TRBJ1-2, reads GAGVSQSPRYKVAKRGQDVALRCDPISGHVSLFWYQQALGQGPEFLTYFQNEAQLDKSGLPSDRFFAERPEGSVSTLKIQRTQQEDSAVYLCASSLAYPGTANYGYNFGSGTRLTVV.

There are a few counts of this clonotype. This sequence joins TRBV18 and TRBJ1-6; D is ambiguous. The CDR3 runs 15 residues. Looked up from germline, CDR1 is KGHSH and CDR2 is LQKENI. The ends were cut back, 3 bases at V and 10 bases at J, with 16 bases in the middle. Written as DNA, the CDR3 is TGTGCCAGCTCACCCGGGGTTTCGGATAGATCACCCCTCCACTTT. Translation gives CASSPGVSDRSPLHF.

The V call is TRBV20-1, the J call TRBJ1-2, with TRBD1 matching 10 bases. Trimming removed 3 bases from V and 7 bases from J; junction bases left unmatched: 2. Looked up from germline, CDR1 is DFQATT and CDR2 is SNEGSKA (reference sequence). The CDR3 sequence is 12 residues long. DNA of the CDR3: TGCAGTGCTAGCCGGGACAGGGGTGGCTACACCTTC. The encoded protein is CSASRDRGGYTF.

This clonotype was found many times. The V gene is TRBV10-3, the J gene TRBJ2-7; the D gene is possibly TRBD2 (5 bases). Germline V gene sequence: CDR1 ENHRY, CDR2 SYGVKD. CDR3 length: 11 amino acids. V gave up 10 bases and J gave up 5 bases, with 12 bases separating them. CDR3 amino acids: CATLGRDEQYF. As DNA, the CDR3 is TGTGCCACCCTCGGGCGGGACGAGCAGTACTTC.

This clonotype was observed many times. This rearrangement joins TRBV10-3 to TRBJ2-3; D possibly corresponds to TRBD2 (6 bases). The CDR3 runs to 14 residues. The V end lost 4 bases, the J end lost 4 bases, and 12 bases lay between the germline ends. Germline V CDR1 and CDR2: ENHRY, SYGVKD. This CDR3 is CAISGAGRSDTQYF. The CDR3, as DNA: TGTGCCATCAGTGGGGCAGGGAGGTCAGATACGCAGTATTTT.

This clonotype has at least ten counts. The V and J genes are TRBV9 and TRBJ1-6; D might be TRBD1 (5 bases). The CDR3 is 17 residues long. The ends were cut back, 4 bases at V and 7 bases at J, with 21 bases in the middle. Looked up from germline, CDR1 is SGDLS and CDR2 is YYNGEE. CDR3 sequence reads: CASSSGVGQGQNSPLHF. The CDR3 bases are TGTGCCAGCAGCTCGGGGGTCGGGCAGGGTCAGAATTCACCCCTCCACTTT.

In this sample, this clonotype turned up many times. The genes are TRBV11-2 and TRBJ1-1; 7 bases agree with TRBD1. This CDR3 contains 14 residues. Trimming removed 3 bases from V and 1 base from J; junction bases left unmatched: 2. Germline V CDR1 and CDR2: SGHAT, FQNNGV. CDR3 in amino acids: CASSFGTENTEAFF. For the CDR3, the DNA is TGTGCCAGCAGCTTCGGGACAGAGAACACTGAAGCTTTCTTT.

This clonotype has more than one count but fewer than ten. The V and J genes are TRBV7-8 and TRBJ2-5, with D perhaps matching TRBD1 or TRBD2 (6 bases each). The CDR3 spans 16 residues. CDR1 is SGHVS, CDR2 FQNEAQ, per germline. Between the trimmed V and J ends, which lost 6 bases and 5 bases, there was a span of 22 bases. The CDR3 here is CASSNLRGAGRETQYF. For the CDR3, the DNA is TGTGCCAGCAGTAACCTCAGGGGTGCAGGGAGGGAGACCCAGTACTTC.

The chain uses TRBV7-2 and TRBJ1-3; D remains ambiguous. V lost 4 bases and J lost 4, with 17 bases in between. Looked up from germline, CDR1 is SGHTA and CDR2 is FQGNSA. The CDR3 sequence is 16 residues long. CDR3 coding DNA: TGTGCCAGCAGCTGGCCGGGTGGATTGGACGGAAACACCATATATTTT. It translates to CASSWPGGLDGNTIYF.

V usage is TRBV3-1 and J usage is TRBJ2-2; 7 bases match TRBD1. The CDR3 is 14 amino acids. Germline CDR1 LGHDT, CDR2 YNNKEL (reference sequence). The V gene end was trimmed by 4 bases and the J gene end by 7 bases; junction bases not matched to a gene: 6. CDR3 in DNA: TGTGCCAGCAGCCCCACAGGGGTGGACGGGGAGCTGTTTTTT. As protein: CASSPTGVDGELFF. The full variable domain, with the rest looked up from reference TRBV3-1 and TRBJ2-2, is DTAVSQTPKYLVTQMGNDKSIKCEQNLGHDTMYWYKQDSKKFLKIMFSYNNKELIINETVPNRFSPKSPDKAHLNLHINSLELGDSAVYFCASSPTGVDGELFFGEGSRLTVL.

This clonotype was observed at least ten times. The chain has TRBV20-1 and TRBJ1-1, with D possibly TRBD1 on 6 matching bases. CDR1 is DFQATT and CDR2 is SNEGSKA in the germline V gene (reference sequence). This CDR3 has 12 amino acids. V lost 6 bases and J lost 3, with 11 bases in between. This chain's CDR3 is CSAGQSHTEAFF. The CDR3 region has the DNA TGCAGTGCCGGACAGAGCCACACTGAAGCTTTCTTT.

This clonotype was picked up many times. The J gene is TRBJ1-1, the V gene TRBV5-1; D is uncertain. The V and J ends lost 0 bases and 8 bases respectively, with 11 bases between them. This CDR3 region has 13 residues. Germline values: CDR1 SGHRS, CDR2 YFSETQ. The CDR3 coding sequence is TGCGCCAGCAGCTTGGCGACTTTACAGGAAGCTTTCTTT. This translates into CASSLATLQEAFF.

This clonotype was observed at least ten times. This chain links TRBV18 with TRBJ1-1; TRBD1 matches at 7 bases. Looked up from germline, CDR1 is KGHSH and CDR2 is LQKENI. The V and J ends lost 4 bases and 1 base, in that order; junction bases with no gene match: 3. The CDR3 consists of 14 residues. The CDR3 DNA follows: TGTGCCAGCTCACATAGACAGGGGAACACTGAAGCTTTCTTT. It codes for CASSHRQGNTEAFF. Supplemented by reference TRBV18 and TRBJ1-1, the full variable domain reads NAGVMQNPRHLVRRRGQEARLRCSPMKGHSHVYWYRQLPEEGLKFMVYLQKENIIDESGMPKERFSAEFPKEGPSILRIQQVVRGDSAAYFCASSHRQGNTEAFFGQGTRLTVV.

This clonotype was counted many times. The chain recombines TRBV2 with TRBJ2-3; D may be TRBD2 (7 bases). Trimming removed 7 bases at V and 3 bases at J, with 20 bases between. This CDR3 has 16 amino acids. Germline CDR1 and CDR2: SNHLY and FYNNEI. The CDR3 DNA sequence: TGTGCCAGCATCGCGGATGCGGGGGCTGAAACAGATACGCAGTATTTT. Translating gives CASIADAGAETDTQYF.

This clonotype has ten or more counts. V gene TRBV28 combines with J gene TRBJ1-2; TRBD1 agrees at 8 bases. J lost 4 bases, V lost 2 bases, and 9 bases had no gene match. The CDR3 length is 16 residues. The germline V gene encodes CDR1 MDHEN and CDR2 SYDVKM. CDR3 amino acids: CASSLPGTGAIYGYTF. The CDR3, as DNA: TGTGCCAGCAGTTTACCCGGGACAGGCGCAATCTATGGCTACACCTTC.

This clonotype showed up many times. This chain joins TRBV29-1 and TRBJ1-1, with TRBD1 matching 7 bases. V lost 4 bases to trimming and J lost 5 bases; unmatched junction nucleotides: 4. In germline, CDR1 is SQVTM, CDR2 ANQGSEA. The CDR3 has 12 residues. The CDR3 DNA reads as TGCAGCGTTGGTAACAGGGGAACTGAAGCTTTCTTT. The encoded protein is CSVGNRGTEAFF.

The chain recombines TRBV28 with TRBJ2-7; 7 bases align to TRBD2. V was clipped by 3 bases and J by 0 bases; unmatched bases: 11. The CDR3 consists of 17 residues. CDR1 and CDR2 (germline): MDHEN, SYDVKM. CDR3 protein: CASSFFSGRIASYEQYF. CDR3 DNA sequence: TGTGCCAGCAGTTTTTTTAGCGGGCGGATCGCCTCCTACGAGCAGTACTTC.

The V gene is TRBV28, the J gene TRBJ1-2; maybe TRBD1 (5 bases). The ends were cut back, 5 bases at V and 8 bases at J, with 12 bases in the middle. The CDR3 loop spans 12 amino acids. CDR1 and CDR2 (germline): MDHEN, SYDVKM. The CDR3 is CASSPGTRGYTF. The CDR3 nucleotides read TGTGCCAGCAGTCCTGGGACCCGGGGCTACACCTTC.

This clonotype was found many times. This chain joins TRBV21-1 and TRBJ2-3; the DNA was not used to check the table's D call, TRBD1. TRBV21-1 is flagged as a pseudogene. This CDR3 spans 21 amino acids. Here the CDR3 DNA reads TGTGCCAGCAGCAAACATGGGGCGGGTAAGAAAAGTCCACTAAGCACAGATACGCAGTATTTT. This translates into CASSKHGAGKKSPLSTDTQYF.

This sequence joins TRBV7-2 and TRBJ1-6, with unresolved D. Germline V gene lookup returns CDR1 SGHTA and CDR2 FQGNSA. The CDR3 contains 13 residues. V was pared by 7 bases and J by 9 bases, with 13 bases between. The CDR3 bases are TGTGCCAGCACCCAAGACCCACGTTCACCCCTCCACTTT. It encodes CASTQDPRSPLHF.

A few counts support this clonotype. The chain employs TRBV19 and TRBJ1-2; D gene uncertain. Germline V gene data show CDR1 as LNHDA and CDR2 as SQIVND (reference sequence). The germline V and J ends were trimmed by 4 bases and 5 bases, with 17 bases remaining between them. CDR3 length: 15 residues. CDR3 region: CASSNPRRTPYGYTF. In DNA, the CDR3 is TGTGCCAGTAGTAACCCCCGGAGGACTCCTTATGGCTACACCTTC.

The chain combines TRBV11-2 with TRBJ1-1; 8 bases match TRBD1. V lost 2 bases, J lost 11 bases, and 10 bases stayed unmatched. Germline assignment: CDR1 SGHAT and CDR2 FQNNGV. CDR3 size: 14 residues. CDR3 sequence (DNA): TGTGCCAGCAGCTTACCACAGGGGGGTGTAAGGGCTTTCTTT. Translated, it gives CASSLPQGGVRAFF.

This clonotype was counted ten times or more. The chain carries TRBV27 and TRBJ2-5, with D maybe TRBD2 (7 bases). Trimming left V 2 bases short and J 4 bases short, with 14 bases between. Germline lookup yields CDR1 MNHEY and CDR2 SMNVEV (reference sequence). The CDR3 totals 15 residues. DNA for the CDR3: TGTGCCAGCAGTTTAGGGGGGGCGAAGGGAGAGACCCAGTACTTC. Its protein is CASSLGGAKGETQYF.

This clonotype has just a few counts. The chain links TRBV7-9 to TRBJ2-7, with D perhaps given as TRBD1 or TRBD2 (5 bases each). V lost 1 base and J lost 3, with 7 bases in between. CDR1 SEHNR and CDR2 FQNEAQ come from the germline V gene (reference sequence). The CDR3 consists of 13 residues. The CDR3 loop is CASSLGGIYEQYF. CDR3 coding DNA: TGTGCCAGCAGCTTAGGGGGGATCTACGAGCAGTACTTC. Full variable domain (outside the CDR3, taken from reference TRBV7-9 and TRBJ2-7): DTGVSQNPRHKITKRGQNVTFRCDPISEHNRLYWYRQTLGQGPEFLTYFQNEAQLEKSRLLSDRFSAERPKGSFSTLEIQRTEQGDSAMYLCASSLGGIYEQYFGPGTRLTVT.